This entry features one T cell receptor beta chain sequence. This clonotype was seen only a few times. Its specific antigen is unknown. There are no base qualities to consult, and no much larger clone falls within one base. Trimming at the junction amounts to 2 bases on V and 7 bases on J, and the germline ends lie 18 bases apart. Counted from cysteine to phenylalanine, this CDR3 has 15 amino acids. The CDR3 DNA has 45 bases and is translated from base 1. As encoded in the germline V gene (reference sequence), CDR1 is DFQATT while CDR2 is SNEGSKA. This record belongs to a study of blood T cells in healthy people across ages (dated by TCRdb to the mid-2010s). Regarding the complete study: In model experiments, template switching captured about one uniquely barcoded TCR beta cDNA molecule for every two T cells. The study measured age-related changes in TCR beta repertoire diversity using deep sequencing normalized with unique cDNA molecular identifiers. The study analyzed two additional independent replicas of 1 million unique cDNA reads from the same blood draw for two donors, one aged 18 to 30 and one aged 80 or older. To avoid experimental bias, donors of different ages were spread randomly across the sequencing lanes. Donors were grouped into four age groups: young (average 16 years), middle-aged (less than 40), aged (roughly 62) and long-lived (approximately 75). The full study reports these points: As age increased, observed TCR beta diversity per million T cells dropped in a roughly linear way, and a significant reduction was already evident by age roughly 36. Compared with the aged group, more naive CD4+ T cells, fewer expanded clones and increased TCR diversity were shown by the long-lived group, suggesting age selection. A strong correlation was found between observed TCR beta diversity and the percentage of naive T cells measured by flow cytometry. Bulk unsorted PBMC profiling prevented conclusive comparison of naive and antigen-experienced compartments. Because the CMV infection status of the donors was unknown, age-related changes in expanded clonotypes may potentially have been confounded. Estimates of total diversity based on one million sequenced T cells were considered lower bounds and underestimates.

The library was obtained by 5' RACE. TCRdb records Illumina HiSeq 2500 as the sequencer. A second PCR of about 6 to 12 cycles was run with a J-beta primer mix and a sample-barcoded 5' primer. A template-switch 5' adaptor carrying 12 random nucleotides introduced a unique molecular identifier onto each TCR beta cDNA molecule. Each sample yielded at least 3 million CDR3-containing paired-end reads. The Mint cDNA synthesis kit, primed by a TRBC-specific oligonucleotide, was used to synthesize first-strand cDNA from all RNA. Following uracil-DNA glycosylase treatment, all cDNA underwent a first 18-cycle PCR with the universal primers M1SS and BC2_uni_R. The study's processing was this. Each sample was normalized by randomly selecting 1 million high-quality reads, each carrying a distinct molecular identifier. Reads with shared molecular identifiers were discarded instead of being binned into consensus sequences. CDR3 identification, clonotype clustering and error correction used MiTCR with a Q25 quality threshold and the strictest error-elimination algorithm. A nonparametric unseen species model with Euler transformation was used to estimate lower-bound total TCR beta diversity. The raw public data were reprocessed by TCRdb itself: fastp quality trimming at Q25, MiXCR clonotype calling, in-frame beta chains only. Each CDR3 protein gets just one entry, which takes the most common genes and DNA from the rows behind it. TCRdb's processing, not the authors' own work, is the source of the V and J calls. Counted in this sample were 700,000 to 900,000 distinct CDR3 sequences; 53% of them appeared once. About two fifths of the sample goes to the ten largest clones.

The approximately 40 donors, aged about 6 to 90 years, were systemically healthy Caucasian individuals from Russia. Each donor gave approximately 9.4 milliliters of peripheral blood, drawn into EDTA-treated Vacutainer tubes. Ficoll-Paque density-gradient centrifugation was used to isolate PBMCs, with at least 6 million obtained per sample. Trizol reagent was used to extract total RNA from the PBMCs, yielding at least 5 micrograms per sample. Naive CD45RAhigh/CD27high T cell percentages were measured by flow cytometry on a PBMC aliquot from every donor. This receptor chain uses TRBV20-1 and TRBJ2-1, with the D gene not clear enough to name. The source is a man aged 80 or over in good health. The specimen was blood. The CDR3 region: CSARLRLARENEQFF. At the DNA level, the sequence is TGCAGTGCTAGACTCCGACTGGCGCGTGAGAATGAGCAGTTCTTC.